The entry below gives a single TCR beta chain sequence along with its context. The sample originates from a study of blood T cell repertoires in COVID-19. The CDR3 extends over 15 amino acids. Trimming cost V 2 bases and J 7 bases, with 17 bases left between them. CDR1 is MNHEY, CDR2 SVGAGI, per germline. Sequencing used immunoSEQ multiplex PCR; TCRdb keeps in-frame clones, though not all of them. The data hold around 190,000 clones, with 65% to 80% observed a single time. V usage is TRBV6-5 and J usage is TRBJ1-2; D is ambiguous. The sample comprised PBMCs or T cells enriched from blood (not recorded which). This receptor was taken from a woman in her 50s with acute COVID-19. CDR3: CASSYKVTGSSGYTF. The DNA of the CDR3 is TGTGCCAGCAGTTACAAAGTGACCGGGAGCAGTGGCTACACCTTC.